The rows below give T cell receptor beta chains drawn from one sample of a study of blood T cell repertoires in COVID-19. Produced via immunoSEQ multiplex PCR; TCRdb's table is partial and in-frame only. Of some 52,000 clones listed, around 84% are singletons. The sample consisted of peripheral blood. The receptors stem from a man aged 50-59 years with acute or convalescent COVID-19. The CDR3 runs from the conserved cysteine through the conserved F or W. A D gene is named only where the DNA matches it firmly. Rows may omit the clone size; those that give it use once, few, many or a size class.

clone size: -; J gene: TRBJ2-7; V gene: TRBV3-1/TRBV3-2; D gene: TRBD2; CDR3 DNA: TGTGCCAGCAGCCAAGATCGTCGGATAGCGGGAGTTTACGAGCAGTACTTC; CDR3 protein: CASSQDRRIAGVYEQYF
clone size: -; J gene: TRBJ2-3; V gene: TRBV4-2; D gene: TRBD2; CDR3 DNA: TGTGCCAGCAGCCAAGAGGGGCGGGGGGGCACAGATACGCAGTATTTT; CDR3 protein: CASSQEGRGGTDTQYF
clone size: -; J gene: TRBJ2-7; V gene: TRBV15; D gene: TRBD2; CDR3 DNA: TGTGCCACCAGCAGGGCTAATGGACTAGAGTACTTC; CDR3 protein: CATSRANGLEYF
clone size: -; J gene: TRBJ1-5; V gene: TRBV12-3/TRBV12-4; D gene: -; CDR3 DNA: TGTGCCAGCAGTTTAGGGCAGAATCAGCCCCAGCATTTT; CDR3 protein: CASSLGQNQPQHF
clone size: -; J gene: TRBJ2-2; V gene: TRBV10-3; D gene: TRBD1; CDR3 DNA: TGTGCCATCAGTGGGCCGGGACAGGGGGACACCGGGGAGCTGTTTTTT; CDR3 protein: CAISGPGQGDTGELFF
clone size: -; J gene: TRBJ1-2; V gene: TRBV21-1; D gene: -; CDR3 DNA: TGTGCCAGCCTGGGACAGGACGACTATGGCTACACCTTC; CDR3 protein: CASLGQDDYGYTF
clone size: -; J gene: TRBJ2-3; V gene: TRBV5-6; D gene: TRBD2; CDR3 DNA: TGTGCCACCACCGGACTAGCGGGAAGGGATACGCAGTATTTT; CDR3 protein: CATTGLAGRDTQYF
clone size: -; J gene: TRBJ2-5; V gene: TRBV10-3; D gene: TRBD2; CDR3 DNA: TGTGCCATCAAGGTGTCCGGGGGGTCTCAAGAGACCCAGTACTTC; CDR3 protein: CAIKVSGGSQETQYF
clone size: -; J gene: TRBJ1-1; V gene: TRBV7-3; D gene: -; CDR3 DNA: TGTGCCAGCACCGCCTCAGCGACGAACACTGAAGCTTTCTTT; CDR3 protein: CASTASATNTEAFF
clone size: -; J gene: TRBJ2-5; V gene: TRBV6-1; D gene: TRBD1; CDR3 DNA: TGTGCCAGCAGTGAAATCTGGACAGGGGTGGAGACCCAGTACTTC; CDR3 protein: CASSEIWTGVETQYF
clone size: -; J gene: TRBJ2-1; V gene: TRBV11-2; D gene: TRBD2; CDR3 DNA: TGTGCCAGCAGCTTAGAGCTAGCGGGAGCAAGTGAGCAGTTCTTC; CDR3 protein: CASSLELAGASEQFF
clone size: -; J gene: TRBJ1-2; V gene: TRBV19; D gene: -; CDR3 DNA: TGTGCCAGTAGTATAGGGGCAGGGTCTGGCTACACCTTC; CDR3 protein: CASSIGAGSGYTF
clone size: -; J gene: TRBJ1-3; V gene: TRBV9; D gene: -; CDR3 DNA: TGTGCCAGCAGCGTAGATCTAAGCTCTGGAAACACCATATATTTT; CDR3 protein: CASSVDLSSGNTIYF
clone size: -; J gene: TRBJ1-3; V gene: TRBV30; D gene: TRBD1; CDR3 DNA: TGTGCCTGGAGTGTACAGGGGTCGGGAAACACCATATATTTT; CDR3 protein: CAWSVQGSGNTIYF
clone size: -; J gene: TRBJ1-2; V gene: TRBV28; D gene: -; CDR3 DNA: TGTGCCAGCAGTCCCGCCTTAGGGGCCTATGGCTACACCTTC; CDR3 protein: CASSPALGAYGYTF
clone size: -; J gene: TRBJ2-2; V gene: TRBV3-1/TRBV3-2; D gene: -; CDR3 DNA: TGTGCCAGCAGCCAAGATAGGACAACGAACACCGGGGAGCTGTTTTTT; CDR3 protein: CASSQDRTTNTGELFF
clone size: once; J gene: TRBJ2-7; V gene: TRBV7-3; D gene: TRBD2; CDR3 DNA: TGTGCCAGCAGCCCCCTGGCGGGAGGCCAATACGAGCAGTACTTC; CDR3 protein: CASSPLAGGQYEQYF
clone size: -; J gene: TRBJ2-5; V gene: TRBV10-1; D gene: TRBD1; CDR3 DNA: TGCGCCAGCAGTGAAGGGACAGGGGAAGAGACCCAGTACTTC; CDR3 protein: CASSEGTGEETQYF
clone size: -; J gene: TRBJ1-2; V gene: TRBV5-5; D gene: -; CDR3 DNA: TGTGCCAGCAGCTCCGACACGTATGGCTACACCTTC; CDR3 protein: CASSSDTYGYTF
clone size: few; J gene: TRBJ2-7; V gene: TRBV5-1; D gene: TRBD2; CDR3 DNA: TGCGCCAGCAGCTTGGAAGGCGGGAGGGCCGCCGAGCAGTACTTC; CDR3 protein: CASSLEGGRAAEQYF
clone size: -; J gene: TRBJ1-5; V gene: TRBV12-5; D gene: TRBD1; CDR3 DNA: TGTGCTAGTGGTTTTGGACAGGGCGGCCAGCCCCAGCATTTT; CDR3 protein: CASGFGQGGQPQHF
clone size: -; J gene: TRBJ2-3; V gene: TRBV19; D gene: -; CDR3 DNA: TGTGCCAGTAAACTAGGCCGCACAGATACGCAGTATTTT; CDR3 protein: CASKLGRTDTQYF
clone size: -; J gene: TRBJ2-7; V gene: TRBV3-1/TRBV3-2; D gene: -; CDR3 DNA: TGTGCCAGCAGCCAAGAAGGAGTTCACGAGCAGTACTTC; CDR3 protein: CASSQEGVHEQYF
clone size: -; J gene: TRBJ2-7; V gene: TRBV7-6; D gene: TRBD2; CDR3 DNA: TGTGCCAGCAGTTGGACTAGCGGGGCCGGCGAGCAGTACTTC; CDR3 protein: CASSWTSGAGEQYF
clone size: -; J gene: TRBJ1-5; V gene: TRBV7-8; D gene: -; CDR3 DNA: TGTGCCAGCAGCTTAGCCTATAGCAATCAGCCCCAGCATTTT; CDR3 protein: CASSLAYSNQPQHF
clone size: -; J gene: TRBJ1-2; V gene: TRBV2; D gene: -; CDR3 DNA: TGTGCCAGCAGTGCGGTGGCAGGAGGGGAGGGCTACACCTTC; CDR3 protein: CASSAVAGGEGYTF
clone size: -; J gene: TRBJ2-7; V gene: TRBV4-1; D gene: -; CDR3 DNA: TGCGCCAGCAGCCAAATACAGGAATACGAGCAGTACTTC; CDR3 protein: CASSQIQEYEQYF
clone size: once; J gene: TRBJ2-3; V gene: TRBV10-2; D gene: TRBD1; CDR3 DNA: TGCGCCAGCAGTGTGCAGGGGGCCACAGATACGCAGTATTTT; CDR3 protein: CASSVQGATDTQYF
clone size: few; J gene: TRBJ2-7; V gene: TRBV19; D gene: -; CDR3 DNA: TGTGCCAGTAGTAAGGGCCGCGGGTACGAGCAGTACTTC; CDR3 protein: CASSKGRGYEQYF
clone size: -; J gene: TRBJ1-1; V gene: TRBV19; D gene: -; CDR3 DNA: TGTGCCAGTAGTATAGGCTCGGGGACTGAAGCTTTCTTT; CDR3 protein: CASSIGSGTEAFF
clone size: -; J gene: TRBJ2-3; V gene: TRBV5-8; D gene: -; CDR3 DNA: TGTGCCAGCAGCTCCGGCACCCAGGAGGGCACAGATACGCAGTATTTT; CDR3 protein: CASSSGTQEGTDTQYF
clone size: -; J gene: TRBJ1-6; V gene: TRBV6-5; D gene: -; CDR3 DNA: TGTGCCAGCAGTTATCGAGATTCACCCCTCCACTTT; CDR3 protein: CASSYRDSPLHF
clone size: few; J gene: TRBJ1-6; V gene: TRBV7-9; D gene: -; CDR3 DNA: TGTGCCAGCAGCTCCCTCGTGACAGGCGGTAATTCACCCCTCCACTTT; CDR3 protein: CASSSLVTGGNSPLHF
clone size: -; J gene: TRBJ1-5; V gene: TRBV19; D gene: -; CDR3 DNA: TGTGCCAGTAGCACGGGGACAACTCAGCCCCAGCATTTT; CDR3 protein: CASSTGTTQPQHF
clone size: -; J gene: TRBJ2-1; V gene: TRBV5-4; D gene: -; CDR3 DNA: TGTGCCAGCAGCTTAGTAGACAACTCCTACAATGAGCAGTTCTTC; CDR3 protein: CASSLVDNSYNEQFF
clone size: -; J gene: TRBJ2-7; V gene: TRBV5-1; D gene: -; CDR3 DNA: TGCGCCAGCAGCCCCGTTTTCGGTAGCGAGCAGTACTTC; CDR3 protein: CASSPVFGSEQYF
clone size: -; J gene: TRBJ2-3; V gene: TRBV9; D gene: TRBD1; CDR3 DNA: TGTGCCAGCAGCGTAGCAGGGGGTCATAGCACAGATACGCAGTATTTT; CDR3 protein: CASSVAGGHSTDTQYF
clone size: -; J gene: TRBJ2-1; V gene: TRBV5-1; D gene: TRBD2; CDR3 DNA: TGCGCCAGCAGCTTGGTGCTAGCGGGGGACAATGAGCAGTTCTTC; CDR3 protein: CASSLVLAGDNEQFF
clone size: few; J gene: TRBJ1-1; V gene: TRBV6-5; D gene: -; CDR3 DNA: TGTGCCAGCATCGGTTTCATGAACACTGAAGCTTTCTTT; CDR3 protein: CASIGFMNTEAFF
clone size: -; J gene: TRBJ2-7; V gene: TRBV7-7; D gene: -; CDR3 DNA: TGTGCTAGCAGCTTAGAAACTAAGGTAATCCTGGAGGGCCTTGGGGACGAGCAGTACTTC; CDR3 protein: CASSLETKVILEGLGDEQYF
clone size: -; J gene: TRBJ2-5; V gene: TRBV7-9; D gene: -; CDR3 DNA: TGTGCCAGCAGCCAGGCGAACTGGTACCAAGAGACCCAGTACTTC; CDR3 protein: CASSQANWYQETQYF
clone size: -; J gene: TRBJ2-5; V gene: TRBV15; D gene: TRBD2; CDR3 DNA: TGTGCCACCAGCATAGAAGGGACTAGCGGGAGGAGGGAGACCCAGTACTTC; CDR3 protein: CATSIEGTSGRRETQYF